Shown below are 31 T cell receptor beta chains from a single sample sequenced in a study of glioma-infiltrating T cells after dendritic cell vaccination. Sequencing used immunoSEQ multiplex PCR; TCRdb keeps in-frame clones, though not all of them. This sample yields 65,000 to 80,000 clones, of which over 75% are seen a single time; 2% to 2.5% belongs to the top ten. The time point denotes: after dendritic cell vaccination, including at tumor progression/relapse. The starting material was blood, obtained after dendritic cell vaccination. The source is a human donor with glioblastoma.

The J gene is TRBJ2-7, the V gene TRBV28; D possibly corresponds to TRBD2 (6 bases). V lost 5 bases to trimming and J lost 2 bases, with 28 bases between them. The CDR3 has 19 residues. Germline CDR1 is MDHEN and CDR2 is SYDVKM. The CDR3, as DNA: TGTGCCAGCAGTCCTCAACGGGCCCATAGCGGAAGCACCCCCTACGAGCAGTACTTC. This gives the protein CASSPQRAHSGSTPYEQYF.

The CDR3 region has the DNA TGCAGCGAGGACAGGGGGCAGATCTACAATGAGCAGTTCTTC. The encoded protein is CSEDRGQIYNEQFF. This chain links TRBV29-1 with TRBJ2-1; 11 bases map to TRBD1. The CDR3 runs 14 residues. The trim removed 7 bases at V and 3 bases at J, leaving 5 bases unmatched. The germline CDR1 and CDR2 sequences are SQVTM and ANQGSEA.

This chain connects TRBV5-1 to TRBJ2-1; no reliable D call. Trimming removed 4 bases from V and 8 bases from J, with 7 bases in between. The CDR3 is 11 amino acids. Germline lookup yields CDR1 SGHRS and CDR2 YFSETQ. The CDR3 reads CASSILDEQFF. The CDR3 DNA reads TGCGCCAGCAGCATTCTAGATGAGCAGTTCTTC. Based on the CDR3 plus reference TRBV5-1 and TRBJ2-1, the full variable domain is KAGVTQTPRYLIKTRGQQVTLSCSPISGHRSVSWYQQTPGQGLQFLFEYFSETQRNKGNFPGRFSGRQFSNSRSEMNVSTLELGDSALYLCASSILDEQFFGPGTRLTVL.

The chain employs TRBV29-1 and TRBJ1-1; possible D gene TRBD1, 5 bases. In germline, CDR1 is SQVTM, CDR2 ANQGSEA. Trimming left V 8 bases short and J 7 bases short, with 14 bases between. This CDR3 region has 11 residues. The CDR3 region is CSSQGADEAFF. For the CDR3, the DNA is TGCAGCTCCCAAGGGGCTGATGAAGCTTTCTTT.

CDR3 protein: CASSEPSNTEAFF. DNA for the CDR3: TGTGCCAGCAGTGAACCCTCGAACACTGAAGCTTTCTTT. The chain uses TRBV6-1 and TRBJ1-1; D ambiguous. The CDR3 runs to 13 residues. Germline V CDR1 and CDR2: MNHNS, SASEGT. Trimming pared 2 bases from V and 1 base from J, leaving 5 bases between.

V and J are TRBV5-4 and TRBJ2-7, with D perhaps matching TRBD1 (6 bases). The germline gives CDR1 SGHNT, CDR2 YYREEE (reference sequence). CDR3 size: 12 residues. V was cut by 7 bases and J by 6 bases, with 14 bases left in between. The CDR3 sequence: CASAGGDGEQYF. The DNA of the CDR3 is TGTGCCAGCGCTGGGGGCGATGGCGAGCAGTACTTC.

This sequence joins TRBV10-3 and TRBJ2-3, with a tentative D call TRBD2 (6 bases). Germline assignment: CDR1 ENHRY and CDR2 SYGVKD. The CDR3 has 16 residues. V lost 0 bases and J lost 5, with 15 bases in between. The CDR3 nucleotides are TGTGCCATCAGTGAGTCTTCTGGAGGGAGGAGAGATACGCAGTATTTT. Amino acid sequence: CAISESSGGRRDTQYF.

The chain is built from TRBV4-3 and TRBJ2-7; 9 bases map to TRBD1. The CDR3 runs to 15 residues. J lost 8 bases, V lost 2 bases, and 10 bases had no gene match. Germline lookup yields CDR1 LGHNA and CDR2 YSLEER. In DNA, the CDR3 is TGCGCCAGCAGCCAATCCACGGGACAGGGTTTCCAGCAGTACTTC. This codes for CASSQSTGQGFQQYF.

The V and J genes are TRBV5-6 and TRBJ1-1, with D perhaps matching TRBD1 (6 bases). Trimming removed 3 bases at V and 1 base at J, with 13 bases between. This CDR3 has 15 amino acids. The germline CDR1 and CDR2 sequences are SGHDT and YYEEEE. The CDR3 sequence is CASSSPGGPNTEAFF. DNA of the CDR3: TGTGCCAGCAGCTCCCCCGGGGGGCCGAACACTGAAGCTTTCTTT.

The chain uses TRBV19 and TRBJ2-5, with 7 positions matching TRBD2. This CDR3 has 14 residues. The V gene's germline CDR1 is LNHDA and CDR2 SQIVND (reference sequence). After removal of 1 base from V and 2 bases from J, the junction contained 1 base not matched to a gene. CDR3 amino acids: CASSIVGGQETQYF. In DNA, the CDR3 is TGTGCCAGTAGTATAGTGGGGGGGCAAGAGACCCAGTACTTC. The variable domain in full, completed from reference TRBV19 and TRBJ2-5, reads DGGITQSPKYLFRKEGQNVTLSCEQNLNHDAMYWYRQDPGQGLRLIYYSQIVNDFQKGDIAEGYSVSREKKESFPLTVTSAQKNPTAFYLCASSIVGGQETQYFGPGTRLLVL.

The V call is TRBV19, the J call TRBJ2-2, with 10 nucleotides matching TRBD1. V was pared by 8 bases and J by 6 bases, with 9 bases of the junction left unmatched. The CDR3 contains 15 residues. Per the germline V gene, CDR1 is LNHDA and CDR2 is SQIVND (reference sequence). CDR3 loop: CASGQGDLFAGELFF. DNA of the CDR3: TGTGCCAGTGGACAGGGGGATCTTTTCGCCGGGGAGCTGTTTTTT.

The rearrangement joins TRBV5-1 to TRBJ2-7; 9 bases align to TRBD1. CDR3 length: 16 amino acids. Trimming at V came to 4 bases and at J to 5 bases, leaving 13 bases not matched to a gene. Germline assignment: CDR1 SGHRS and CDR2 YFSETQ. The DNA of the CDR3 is TGCGCCAGCAGCCTACCCCCGGGACAGGGTCCCCACGAGCAGTACTTC. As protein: CASSLPPGQGPHEQYF.

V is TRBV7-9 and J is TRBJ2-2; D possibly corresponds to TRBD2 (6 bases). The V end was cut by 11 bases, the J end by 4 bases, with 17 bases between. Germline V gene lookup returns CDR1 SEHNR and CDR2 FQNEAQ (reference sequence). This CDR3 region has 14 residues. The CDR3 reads CACTSRERTGELFF. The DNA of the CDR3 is TGTGCCTGTACCTCCCGGGAGCGCACCGGGGAGCTGTTTTTT.

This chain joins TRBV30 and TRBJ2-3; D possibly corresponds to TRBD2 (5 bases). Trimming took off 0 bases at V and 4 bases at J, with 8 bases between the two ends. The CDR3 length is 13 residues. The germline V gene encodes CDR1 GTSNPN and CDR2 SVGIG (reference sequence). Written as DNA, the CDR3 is TGTGCCTGGAGTGTAAAGGGAGCAGATACGCAGTATTTT. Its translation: CAWSVKGADTQYF.

The CDR3 here is CASSRVGGLGGETQYF. The CDR3 nucleotides are TGCGCCAGCAGCCGAGTGGGAGGGTTGGGAGGAGAGACCCAGTACTTC. The chain has TRBV5-1 and TRBJ2-5; 7 bases are shared with TRBD2. This CDR3 has 16 amino acids. The V segment lost 4 bases and the J segment 4 bases; nucleotides outside the gene matches: 13. Germline CDR1 is SGHRS and CDR2 is YFSETQ.

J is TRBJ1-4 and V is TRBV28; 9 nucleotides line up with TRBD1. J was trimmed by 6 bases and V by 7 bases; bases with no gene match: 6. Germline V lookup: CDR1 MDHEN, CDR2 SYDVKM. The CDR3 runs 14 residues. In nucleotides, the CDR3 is TGTGCCAGCACCAGCGACAGGGGGTATGAAAAACTGTTTTTT. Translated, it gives CASTSDRGYEKLFF.

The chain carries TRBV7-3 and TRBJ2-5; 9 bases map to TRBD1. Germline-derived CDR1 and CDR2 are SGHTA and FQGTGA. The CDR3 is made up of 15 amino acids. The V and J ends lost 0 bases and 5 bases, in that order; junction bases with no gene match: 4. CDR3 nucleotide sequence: TGTGCCAGCAGCTTAACGCTACAGGGGGCCGAGACCCAGTACTTC. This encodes CASSLTLQGAETQYF.

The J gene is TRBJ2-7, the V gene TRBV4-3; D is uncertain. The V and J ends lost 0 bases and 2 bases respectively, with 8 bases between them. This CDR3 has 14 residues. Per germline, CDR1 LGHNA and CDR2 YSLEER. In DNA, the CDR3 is TGCGCCAGCAGCCAAGATCGGTCTCCCTACGAGCAGTACTTC. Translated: CASSQDRSPYEQYF.

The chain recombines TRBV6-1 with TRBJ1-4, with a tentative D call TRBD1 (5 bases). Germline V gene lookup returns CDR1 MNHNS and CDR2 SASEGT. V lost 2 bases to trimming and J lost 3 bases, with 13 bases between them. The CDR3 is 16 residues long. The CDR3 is CASSESGAAPNEKLFF. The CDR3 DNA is TGTGCCAGCAGTGAAAGTGGGGCAGCTCCTAATGAAAAACTGTTTTTT.

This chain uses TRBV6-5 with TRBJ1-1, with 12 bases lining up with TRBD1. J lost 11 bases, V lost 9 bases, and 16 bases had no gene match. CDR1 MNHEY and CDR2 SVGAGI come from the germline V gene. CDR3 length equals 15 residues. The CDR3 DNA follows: TGTGCCAGTTGTACTCAGGGACAGGGGGCAATTGGGGCTTTCTTT. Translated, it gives CASCTQGQGAIGAFF.

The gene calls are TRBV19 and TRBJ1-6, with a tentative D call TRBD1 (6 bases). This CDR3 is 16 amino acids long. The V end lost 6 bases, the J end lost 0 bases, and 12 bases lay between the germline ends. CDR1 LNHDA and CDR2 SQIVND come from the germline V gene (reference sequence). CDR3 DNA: TGTGCCAGTAGGACCACAGGGAGCTCCTATAATTCACCCCTCCACTTT. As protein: CASRTTGSSYNSPLHF.

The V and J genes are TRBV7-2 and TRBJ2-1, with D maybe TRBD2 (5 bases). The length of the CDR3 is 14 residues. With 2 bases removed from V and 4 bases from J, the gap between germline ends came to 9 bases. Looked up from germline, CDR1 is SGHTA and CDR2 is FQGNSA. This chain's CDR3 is CASSLMPGYNEQFF. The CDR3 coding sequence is TGTGCCAGCAGCTTAATGCCGGGGTACAATGAGCAGTTCTTC.

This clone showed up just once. The CDR3 DNA reads TGCGCCAGCAGTGTCATCCTCGGGACAGGGGACGATGAGCAGTTCTTC. This sequence encodes CASSVILGTGDDEQFF. This chain uses TRBV5-1 with TRBJ2-1, with 10 bases matching TRBD1. The V gene's germline CDR1 is SGHRS and CDR2 YFSETQ. V lost 5 bases to trimming and J lost 8 bases; unmatched junction nucleotides: 13. The CDR3 has 16 residues.

DNA of the CDR3: TGTGCCAGCAGCCAAACAGGGGGCGCAAGGGGCTACACCTTC. Translation gives CASSQTGGARGYTF. The rearrangement joins TRBV9 to TRBJ1-2, with 9 bases aligning to TRBD1. The CDR3 has 14 amino acids. CDR1 and CDR2 (germline): SGDLS, YYNGEE. J lost 8 bases, V lost 4 bases, and 9 bases had no gene match.

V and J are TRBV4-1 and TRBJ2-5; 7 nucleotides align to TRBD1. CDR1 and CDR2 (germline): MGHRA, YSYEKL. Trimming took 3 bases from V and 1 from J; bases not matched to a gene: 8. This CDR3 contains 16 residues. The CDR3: CASSQASTGTQETQYF. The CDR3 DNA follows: TGCGCCAGCAGCCAGGCTTCGACAGGGACCCAAGAGACCCAGTACTTC.

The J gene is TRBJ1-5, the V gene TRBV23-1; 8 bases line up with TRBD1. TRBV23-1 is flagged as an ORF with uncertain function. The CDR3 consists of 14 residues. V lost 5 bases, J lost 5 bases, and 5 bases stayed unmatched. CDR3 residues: CASSDRGDDQPQHF. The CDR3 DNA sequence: TGCGCCAGCAGTGACAGGGGTGACGATCAGCCCCAGCATTTT.

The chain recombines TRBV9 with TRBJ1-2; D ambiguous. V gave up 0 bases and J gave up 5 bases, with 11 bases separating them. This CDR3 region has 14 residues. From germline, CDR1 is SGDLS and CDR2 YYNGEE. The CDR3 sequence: CASSVGPIGYGYTF. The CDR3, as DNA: TGTGCCAGCAGCGTAGGACCTATCGGGTATGGCTACACCTTC.

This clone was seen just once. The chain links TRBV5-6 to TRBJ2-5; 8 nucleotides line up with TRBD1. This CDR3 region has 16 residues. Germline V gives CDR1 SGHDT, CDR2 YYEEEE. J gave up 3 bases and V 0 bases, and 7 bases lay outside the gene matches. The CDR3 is CASSLGQGAKKETQYF. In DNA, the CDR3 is TGTGCCAGCAGCTTGGGGCAGGGGGCTAAAAAAGAGACCCAGTACTTC.

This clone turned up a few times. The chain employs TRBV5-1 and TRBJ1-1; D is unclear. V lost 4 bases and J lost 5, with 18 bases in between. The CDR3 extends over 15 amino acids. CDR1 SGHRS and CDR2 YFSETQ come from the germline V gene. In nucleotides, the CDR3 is TGCGCCAGCAGCCCACCGGGAGGGAGTGGTACTGAAGCTTTCTTT. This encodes CASSPPGGSGTEAFF.

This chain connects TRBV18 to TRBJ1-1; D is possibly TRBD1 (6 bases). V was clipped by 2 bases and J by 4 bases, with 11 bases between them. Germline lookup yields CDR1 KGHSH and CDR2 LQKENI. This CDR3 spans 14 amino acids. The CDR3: CASSPSEGVTEAFF. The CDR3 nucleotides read TGTGCCAGCTCACCATCAGAGGGGGTCACTGAAGCTTTCTTT.

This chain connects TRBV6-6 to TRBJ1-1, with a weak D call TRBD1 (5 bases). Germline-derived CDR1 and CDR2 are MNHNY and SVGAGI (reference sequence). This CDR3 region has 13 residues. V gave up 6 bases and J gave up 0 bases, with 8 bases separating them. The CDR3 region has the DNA TGTGCCAGCAGGCGGGGGGTGAACACTGAAGCTTTCTTT. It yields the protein CASRRGVNTEAFF.